This is a list of T cell receptor beta chains from one sample in a study of T cell responses to AZD1222 COVID-19 vaccine. Using immunoSEQ multiplex PCR, the repertoire was profiled, and TCRdb retains in-frame clones only, with some absent. Of 120,000 or so clones detected, about nine tenths appear once; the ten largest clones hold 14% to 15%. The sample was peripheral blood, taken on day 0 of AZD1222 vaccination. The receptors shown here come from an adult in good health. The CDR3 runs from the conserved cysteine through the conserved F or W. Fields, in order: CDR3 protein, CDR3 DNA, J gene, clone size, D gene, V gene. A D gene is named only where the DNA matches it firmly. Part of the rows lack a size; the others show once, few, many or a class for expanded clones.

cdr3_aa: CASSLGWAGDNEQFF; cdr3_nt: TGTGCCAGCAGCTTGGGGTGGGCGGGGGACAATGAGCAGTTCTTC; j_call: TRBJ2-1; clone_size: NA; d_call: TRBD2; v_call: TRBV11-2
cdr3_aa: CASRPAGGNEKLFF; cdr3_nt: TGTGCCAGTAGACCGGCGGGGGGGAATGAAAAACTGTTTTTT; j_call: TRBJ1-4; clone_size: NA; d_call: NA; v_call: TRBV19
cdr3_aa: CASSLEFRGYNEQFF; cdr3_nt: TGCGCCAGCAGCTTGGAGTTCAGAGGCTACAATGAGCAGTTCTTC; j_call: TRBJ2-1; clone_size: NA; d_call: NA; v_call: TRBV5-1
cdr3_aa: CASSRLWESEAFF; cdr3_nt: TGTGCCAGCAGCCGCTTGTGGGAATCTGAAGCTTTCTTT; j_call: TRBJ1-1; clone_size: NA; d_call: NA; v_call: TRBV3-1/TRBV3-2
cdr3_aa: CASSFQPREKLFF; cdr3_nt: TGTGCCAGCAGTTTCCAACCTCGTGAAAAACTGTTTTTT; j_call: TRBJ1-4; clone_size: once; d_call: NA; v_call: TRBV12-3/TRBV12-4
cdr3_aa: CASSLGPLAFF; cdr3_nt: TGTGCCAGCAGCTTAGGACCCCTTGCTTTCTTT; j_call: TRBJ1-1; clone_size: NA; d_call: NA; v_call: TRBV11-2
cdr3_aa: CASSIRGVAVWAFF; cdr3_nt: TGTGCCAGTAGTATCCGGGGGGTGGCGGTCTGGGCTTTCTTT; j_call: TRBJ1-1; clone_size: NA; d_call: NA; v_call: TRBV19
cdr3_aa: CASSLDAGTEAFF; cdr3_nt: TGTGCCAGCAGCTTAGATGCCGGGACTGAAGCTTTCTTT; j_call: TRBJ1-1; clone_size: NA; d_call: NA; v_call: TRBV7-9
cdr3_aa: CASSQAGNTIYF; cdr3_nt: TGCGCCAGCAGCCAAGCCGGAAACACCATATATTTT; j_call: TRBJ1-3; clone_size: NA; d_call: NA; v_call: TRBV4-3
cdr3_aa: CATSRGDRNTDTQYF; cdr3_nt: TGTGCCACCAGCAGGGGGGACAGAAACACAGATACGCAGTATTTT; j_call: TRBJ2-3; clone_size: NA; d_call: TRBD1; v_call: TRBV15
cdr3_aa: CASSLIGTGAYGYTF; cdr3_nt: TGTGCCAGCAGTTTAATAGGGACAGGGGCTTACGGCTACACCTTC; j_call: TRBJ1-2; clone_size: NA; d_call: TRBD1; v_call: TRBV27
cdr3_aa: CASSVGAGSSYEQYF; cdr3_nt: TGTGCCAGCAGCGTGGGCGCAGGGAGCTCCTACGAGCAGTACTTC; j_call: TRBJ2-7; clone_size: few; d_call: NA; v_call: TRBV11-3
cdr3_aa: CATRDRENIQYF; cdr3_nt: TGTGCCACCCGGGACAGGGAAAACATTCAGTACTTC; j_call: TRBJ2-4; clone_size: NA; d_call: TRBD1; v_call: TRBV15
cdr3_aa: CASSFRVGQPQHF; cdr3_nt: TGTGCCAGCAGTTTTAGGGTGGGTCAGCCCCAGCATTTT; j_call: TRBJ1-5; clone_size: NA; d_call: NA; v_call: TRBV28
cdr3_aa: CASSGTGFYEQYF; cdr3_nt: TGTGCCAGCAGCGGTACAGGGTTCTACGAGCAGTACTTC; j_call: TRBJ2-7; clone_size: NA; d_call: NA; v_call: TRBV9
cdr3_aa: CASSVKPHLEAFF; cdr3_nt: TGTGCCAGCAGCGTAAAACCCCACTTAGAGGCTTTCTTT; j_call: TRBJ1-1; clone_size: NA; d_call: NA; v_call: TRBV9
cdr3_aa: CASSLRLLRQHTEAFF; cdr3_nt: TGTGCCAGCAGCTTAAGACTTCTAAGACAGCACACTGAAGCTTTCTTT; j_call: TRBJ1-1; clone_size: NA; d_call: NA; v_call: TRBV7-9
cdr3_aa: CASSPANEAFF; cdr3_nt: TGTGCCAGCAGTCCCGCTAATGAAGCTTTCTTT; j_call: TRBJ1-1; clone_size: NA; d_call: NA; v_call: TRBV2
cdr3_aa: CSVRAGTGNTEAFF; cdr3_nt: TGCAGCGTTAGAGCCGGGACGGGGAACACTGAAGCTTTCTTT; j_call: TRBJ1-1; clone_size: NA; d_call: NA; v_call: TRBV29-1
cdr3_aa: CASSINPGQGTEAFF; cdr3_nt: TGTGCCAGCAGTATAAATCCGGGACAGGGGACTGAAGCTTTCTTT; j_call: TRBJ1-1; clone_size: NA; d_call: TRBD1; v_call: TRBV28